The 18 T cell receptor beta chains presented below share a single source sample, sequenced in a study of cytotoxic CD8 clonotypes in ibrutinib-treated CLL. Here immunoSEQ multiplex PCR was the method, and the copy in TCRdb shows in-frame clones only, minus some. Of 200,000 to 250,000 clones in the sample, approximately 75% are singletons; the top ten hold roughly 10%. The sample here was PBMCs, taken after 12 months of ibrutinib treatment. Receptors originate from a human donor with chronic lymphocytic leukemia.

The CDR3 region is CATSRVRGQGEKLFF. CDR3 DNA sequence: TGTGCCACCAGCAGAGTGAGGGGGCAAGGTGAAAAACTGTTTTTT. V usage is TRBV15 and J usage is TRBJ1-4; TRBD1 aligns across 7 bases. The V gene end was trimmed by 1 base and the J gene end by 7 bases; junction bases not matched to a gene: 6. CDR3 length: 15 amino acids. Germline CDR1 is LNHNV and CDR2 is YYDKDF (reference sequence).

This clone appeared once. The genes are TRBV4-1 and TRBJ2-3; no firm D call. Germline V gene data show CDR1 as MGHRA and CDR2 as YSYEKL. The CDR3 is 12 residues long. Trimming took off 0 bases at V and 7 bases at J, with 5 bases between the two ends. The CDR3 DNA reads TGCGCCAGCAGCCAAGATCGTTATACGCAGTATTTT. Its translation: CASSQDRYTQYF.

The gene calls are TRBV10-3 and TRBJ2-7; D is ambiguous. Per germline, CDR1 ENHRY and CDR2 SYGVKD. The CDR3 covers 11 residues. V gave up 2 bases and J gave up 7 bases, with 6 bases separating them. The CDR3 reads CAISEGTEQYF. The CDR3 region has the DNA TGTGCCATCAGTGAGGGAACTGAGCAGTACTTC.

CDR3 protein: CAWSVKGLGGSYNEQFF. In nucleotides, the CDR3 is TGTGCCTGGAGTGTTAAAGGTCTCGGGGGCTCCTACAATGAGCAGTTCTTC. This rearrangement joins TRBV30 to TRBJ2-1, with D tentatively TRBD2 (6 bases). CDR3 length: 17 residues. The germline V and J ends were trimmed by 0 bases and 0 bases, with 15 bases remaining between them. Germline V gives CDR1 GTSNPN, CDR2 SVGIG (reference sequence).

The V call is TRBV5-1, the J call TRBJ2-2; D remains unclear. The CDR3 is 16 amino acids. In germline, CDR1 is SGHRS, CDR2 YFSETQ. V was trimmed by 3 bases and J by 0 bases, leaving 12 bases between them. Here the CDR3 reads CASSSLWGSNTGELFF. The CDR3 DNA is TGCGCCAGCAGCTCACTTTGGGGTTCGAACACCGGGGAGCTGTTTTTT.

The chain recombines TRBV20-1 with TRBJ1-5; unclear D gene. CDR3 size: 11 residues. Looked up from germline, CDR1 is DFQATT and CDR2 is SNEGSKA (reference sequence). With 3 bases removed from V and 9 bases from J, the gap between germline ends came to 9 bases. In DNA form, the CDR3 reads TGCAGTGCTAGCTCCGAGGTGCCCCAGCATTTT. Its translation is CSASSEVPQHF.

On this clone: Other DNA sequences from this sample encode an identical CDR3 as well. V gene TRBV9 combines with J gene TRBJ2-3, with unresolved D. The CDR3 sequence is 13 residues long. V lost 3 bases and J lost 2, with 7 bases in between. Looked up from germline, CDR1 is SGDLS and CDR2 is YYNGEE. The CDR3, as DNA: TGTGCCAGCAGCGCCGACTCCACAGATACGCAGTATTTT. This gives the protein CASSADSTDTQYF.

The chain has TRBV4-1 and TRBJ2-3; 8 nucleotides agree with TRBD1. CDR3 length: 16 amino acids. Unmatched junction bases numbered 6, after V lost 0 bases and J lost 4 bases. The germline V gene has CDR1 MGHRA and CDR2 YSYEKL. As DNA, the CDR3 is TGCGCCAGCAGCCAAGATCGGTACAGGGGGTCAGATACGCAGTATTTT. This sequence encodes CASSQDRYRGSDTQYF.

The chain recombines TRBV29-1 with TRBJ2-7; 9 nucleotides match TRBD2. Germline V CDR1 and CDR2: SQVTM, ANQGSEA. The CDR3 covers 12 residues. V lost 4 bases and J lost 11; bases outside the gene matches: 9. CDR3 DNA: TGCAGCGTTGTCTATCTGGGCGGGAGGGAGTACTTC. This gives the protein CSVVYLGGREYF.

The chain recombines TRBV6-5 with TRBJ2-1; no clear D gene. The CDR3 has 15 residues. Germline CDR1 MNHEY, CDR2 SVGAGI. The V end lost 0 bases, the J end lost 0 bases, and 6 bases lay between the germline ends. The CDR3: CASSYSMSSYNEQFF. The DNA of the CDR3 is TGTGCCAGCAGTTACTCCATGAGCTCCTACAATGAGCAGTTCTTC.

The V call is TRBV7-9, the J call TRBJ2-5, with D unclear. Trimming shortened V by 1 base and J by 1 base, and 4 bases separated the two germline ends. Germline loops: CDR1 SEHNR, CDR2 FQNEAQ (reference sequence). This CDR3 region has 13 residues. The CDR3 is CASSLGGQETQYF. The CDR3 DNA is TGTGCCAGCAGCTTAGGGGGCCAAGAGACCCAGTACTTC.

The chain carries TRBV5-6 and TRBJ1-6, with TRBD1 matching 8 bases. The CDR3 sequence is 14 residues long. Germline V gene sequence: CDR1 SGHDT, CDR2 YYEEEE. V lost 5 bases to trimming and J lost 7 bases; unmatched junction nucleotides: 5. CDR3 region: CASSSDRGNSPLHF. The CDR3 DNA is TGTGCCAGCAGTTCAGACAGGGGAAATTCACCCCTCCACTTT.

The chain employs TRBV7-9 and TRBJ1-3; the D is unclear. Trimming took 6 bases from V and 8 from J, leaving 17 bases between them. In germline, CDR1 is SEHNR, CDR2 FQNEAQ (reference sequence). This CDR3 is 14 amino acids long. CDR3 coding DNA: TGTGCCAGCAGTCCGCCGAAGGCCGGACACACCATATATTTT. This codes for CASSPPKAGHTIYF.

On this clone: This sample also contains other DNA sequences that code for the same CDR3. V is TRBV5-1 and J is TRBJ1-2, with D tentatively TRBD1 (6 bases). CDR3 length: 14 amino acids. The V gene's germline CDR1 is SGHRS and CDR2 YFSETQ. Trimming cost V 0 bases and J 4 bases, with 10 bases left between them. The CDR3, as DNA: TGCGCCAGCAGCTTGGAGGCAGGGGTCTATGGCTACACCTTC. The encoded protein is CASSLEAGVYGYTF.

This chain joins TRBV15 and TRBJ2-7, with a weak D call TRBD1 (5 bases). CDR3 length equals 14 residues. V was trimmed by 5 bases and J by 0 bases, leaving 11 bases between them. CDR1 is LNHNV and CDR2 is YYDKDF in the germline V gene (reference sequence). Written as DNA, the CDR3 is TGTGCCACCAGCCCCCGACAGAGCTCCTACGAGCAGTACTTC. It encodes CATSPRQSSYEQYF.

This clone was picked up a small number of times. The rearrangement joins TRBV6-5 to TRBJ2-3; D remains unclear. The germline gives CDR1 MNHEY, CDR2 SVGAGI. CDR3 length equals 15 residues. The V and J ends lost 6 bases and 5 bases respectively, with 18 bases between them. DNA for the CDR3: TGTGCCAGCAGCCGTACTGACACTGGACGAGATACGCAGTATTTT. It codes for CASSRTDTGRDTQYF.

The chain employs TRBV7-8 and TRBJ2-7; TRBD1 agrees at 7 bases. CDR3 length equals 13 residues. Germline V gene sequence: CDR1 SGHVS, CDR2 FQNEAQ. Trimming at V came to 5 bases and at J to 2 bases, leaving 3 bases not matched to a gene. The CDR3 coding sequence is TGTGCCAGCAGCAGGACAGGTACCTACGAGCAGTACTTC. It codes for CASSRTGTYEQYF.

The genes are TRBV6-6 and TRBJ2-7, with unresolved D. CDR3 size: 16 residues. Germline lookup yields CDR1 MNHNY and CDR2 SVGAGI (reference sequence). V was shortened by 8 bases and J by 0 bases, with 20 bases between the two germline ends. The CDR3 region has the DNA TGTGCCAGCTCGCCCATAGGCTGGTCTGGCTCCTACGAGCAGTACTTC. It yields the protein CASSPIGWSGSYEQYF.